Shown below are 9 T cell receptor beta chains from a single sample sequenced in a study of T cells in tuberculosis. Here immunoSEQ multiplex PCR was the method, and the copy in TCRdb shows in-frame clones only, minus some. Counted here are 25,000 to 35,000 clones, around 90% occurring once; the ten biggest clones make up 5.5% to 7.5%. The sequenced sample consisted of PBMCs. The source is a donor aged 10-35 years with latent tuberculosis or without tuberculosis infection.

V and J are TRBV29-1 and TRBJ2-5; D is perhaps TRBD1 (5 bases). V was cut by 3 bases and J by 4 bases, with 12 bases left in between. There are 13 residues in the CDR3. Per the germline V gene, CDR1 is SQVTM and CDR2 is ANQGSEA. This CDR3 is CSVEKQVTETQYF. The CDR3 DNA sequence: TGCAGCGTTGAGAAACAGGTGACAGAGACCCAGTACTTC.

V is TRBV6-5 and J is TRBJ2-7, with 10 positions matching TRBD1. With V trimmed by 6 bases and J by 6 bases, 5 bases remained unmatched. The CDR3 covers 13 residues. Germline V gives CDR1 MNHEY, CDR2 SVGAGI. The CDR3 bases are TGTGCCAGCAGGCGGACAGGGGGGCGCGAGCAGTACTTC. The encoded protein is CASRRTGGREQYF.

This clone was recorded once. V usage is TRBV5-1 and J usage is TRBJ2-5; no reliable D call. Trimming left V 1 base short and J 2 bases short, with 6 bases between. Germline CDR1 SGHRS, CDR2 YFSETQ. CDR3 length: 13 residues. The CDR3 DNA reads TGCGCCAGCAGCTTGAACAGACAAGAGACCCAGTACTTC. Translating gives CASSLNRQETQYF. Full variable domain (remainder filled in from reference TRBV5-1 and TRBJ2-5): KAGVTQTPRYLIKTRGQQVTLSCSPISGHRSVSWYQQTPGQGLQFLFEYFSETQRNKGNFPGRFSGRQFSNSRSEMNVSTLELGDSALYLCASSLNRQETQYFGPGTRLLVL.

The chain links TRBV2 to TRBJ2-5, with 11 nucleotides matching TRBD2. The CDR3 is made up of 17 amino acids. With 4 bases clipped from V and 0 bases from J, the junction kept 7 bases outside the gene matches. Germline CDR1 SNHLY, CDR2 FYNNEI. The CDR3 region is CASSGGPSGGYQETQYF. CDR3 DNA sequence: TGTGCCAGCAGTGGGGGCCCTAGCGGGGGGTACCAAGAGACCCAGTACTTC.

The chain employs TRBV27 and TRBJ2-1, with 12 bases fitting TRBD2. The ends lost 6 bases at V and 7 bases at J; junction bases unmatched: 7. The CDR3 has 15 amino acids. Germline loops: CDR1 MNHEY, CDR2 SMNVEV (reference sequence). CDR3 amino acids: CASRRLAGDYNEQFF. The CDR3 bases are TGTGCCAGCAGAAGACTAGCGGGGGATTATAATGAGCAGTTCTTC.

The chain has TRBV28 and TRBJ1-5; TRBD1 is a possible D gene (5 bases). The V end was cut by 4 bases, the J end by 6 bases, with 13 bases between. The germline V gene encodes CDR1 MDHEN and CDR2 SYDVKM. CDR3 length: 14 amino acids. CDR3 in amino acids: CASSSSWGVQPQHF. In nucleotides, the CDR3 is TGTGCCAGCAGTTCCTCTTGGGGGGTTCAGCCCCAGCATTTT.

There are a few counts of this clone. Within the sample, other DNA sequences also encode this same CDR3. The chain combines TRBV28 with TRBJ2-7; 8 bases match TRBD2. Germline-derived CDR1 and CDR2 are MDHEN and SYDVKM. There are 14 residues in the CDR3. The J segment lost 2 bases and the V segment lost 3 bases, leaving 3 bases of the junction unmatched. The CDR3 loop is CASSFGGGTYEQYF. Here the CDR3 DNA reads TGTGCCAGCAGTTTCGGCGGGGGGACCTACGAGCAGTACTTC. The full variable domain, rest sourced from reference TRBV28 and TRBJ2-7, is DVKVTQSSRYLVKRTGEKVFLECVQDMDHENMFWYRQDPGLGLRLIYFSYDVKMKEKGDIPEGYSVSREKKERFSLILESASTNQTSMYLCASSFGGGTYEQYFGPGTRLTVT.

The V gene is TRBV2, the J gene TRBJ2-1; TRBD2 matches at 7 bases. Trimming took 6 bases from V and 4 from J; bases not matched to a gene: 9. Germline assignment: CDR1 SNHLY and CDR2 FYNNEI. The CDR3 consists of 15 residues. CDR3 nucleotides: TGTGCCAGCAGGCCCGGGAGCGGGGTTTACAATGAGCAGTTCTTC. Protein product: CASRPGSGVYNEQFF.

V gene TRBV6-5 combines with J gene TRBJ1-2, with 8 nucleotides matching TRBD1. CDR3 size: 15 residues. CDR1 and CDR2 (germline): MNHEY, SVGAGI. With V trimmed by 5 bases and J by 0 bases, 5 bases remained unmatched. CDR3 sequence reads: CASSTGQGPNYGYTF. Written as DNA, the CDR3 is TGTGCCAGCAGTACCGGACAGGGTCCTAACTATGGCTACACCTTC.